The clone carrying this TCR beta chain was picked up a small number of times. The antigen is not known. The data originate from a study of T cell repertoires in cytomegalovirus infection. For the study at large: Public TCR beta signatures marked donors with CMV infection and the matching HLA. The study's findings and limits: The study identified carriers of CMV plus the relevant HLA from cumulative public TCR beta family frequency. It was HLA-C-restricted CMV-specific TCR beta clonotypes that dominated the response ex vivo.

From the reads, TCRdb called clonotypes with MiXCR, one entry per CDR3 protein. The sample comprises some 180,000 distinct CDR3 sequences, approximately 18% of which are singletons, and almost 25% rests with the top ten. The source of this sequence is a human donor in good health (CMV status not recorded). Some clones in this sample may be carry-over from other donors' samples. The sequenced sample consisted of CD8+ T cells from PBMCs.

This CDR3 reads CASSLVQGGNRELFF. In DNA form, the CDR3 reads TGTGCCAGCAGCTTAGTACAGGGGGGGAACAGGGAGCTGTTTTTT. The chain has TRBV7-2 and TRBJ2-2; D might be TRBD1 (8 bases). This CDR3 region has 15 residues. Germline lookup yields CDR1 SGHTA and CDR2 FQGNSA. Trimming pared 1 base from V and 9 bases from J, leaving 15 bases between. Using reference TRBV7-2 and TRBJ2-2 for the parts outside the CDR3, the full variable domain is GAGVSQSPSNKVTEKGKDVELRCDPISGHTALYWYRQSLGQGLEFLIYFQGNSAPDKSGLPSDRFSAERTGGSVSTLTIQRTQQEDSAVYLCASSLVQGGNRELFFGEGSRLTVL.